The rows below give T cell receptor beta chains drawn from one sample of a study of blood T cell repertoires in COVID-19. Libraries were prepared by immunoSEQ multiplex PCR; TCRdb keeps only in-frame clonotypes and omits some of them. In the table there are roughly 100,000 clones, roughly 83% of which are singletons. The sequenced material came from peripheral blood. These receptors originate from a woman older than 75 with active or convalescent COVID-19. Both conserved end residues are part of each CDR3. Each record gives: V gene, D gene, J gene, clone size, CDR3 protein, CDR3 DNA. The D gene is left open where the match is weak. Part of the rows lack a size; the others show once, few, many or a class for expanded clones.

v_call: TRBV4-2; d_call: .; j_call: TRBJ1-5; clone_size: once; cdr3_aa: CASSQQGPNQPQHF; cdr3_nt: TGTGCCAGCAGCCAACAGGGGCCTAATCAGCCCCAGCATTTT
v_call: TRBV24-1; d_call: .; j_call: TRBJ2-7; clone_size: .; cdr3_aa: CATSDRGFLEQYF; cdr3_nt: TGTGCCACCAGTGATAGGGGATTTCTCGAGCAGTACTTC
v_call: TRBV9; d_call: .; j_call: TRBJ2-2; clone_size: many; cdr3_aa: CASSAHQGYGELFF; cdr3_nt: TGTGCCAGCAGCGCGCATCAGGGATACGGGGAGCTGTTTTTT
v_call: TRBV6-2/TRBV6-3; d_call: .; j_call: TRBJ2-3; clone_size: few; cdr3_aa: CASSYSPISNTQYF; cdr3_nt: TGTGCCAGCAGTTACTCCCCCATTTCCAATACGCAGTATTTT
v_call: TRBV7-2; d_call: .; j_call: TRBJ1-3; clone_size: .; cdr3_aa: CASSSSYTHTIYF; cdr3_nt: TGTGCCAGCAGCTCATCGTACACCCACACCATATATTTT
v_call: TRBV19; d_call: TRBD2; j_call: TRBJ2-1; clone_size: .; cdr3_aa: CASAPAGLGHNEQFF; cdr3_nt: TGTGCCAGTGCTCCGGCGGGACTAGGGCACAATGAGCAGTTCTTC
v_call: TRBV7-8; d_call: .; j_call: TRBJ1-5; clone_size: .; cdr3_aa: CASSLGQEGGFSNQPQHF; cdr3_nt: TGTGCCAGCAGCTTAGGTCAGGAGGGAGGGTTTAGCAATCAGCCCCAGCATTTT
v_call: TRBV4-2; d_call: TRBD1; j_call: TRBJ1-6; clone_size: .; cdr3_aa: CASSQESGGGSPLHF; cdr3_nt: TGTGCCAGCAGCCAAGAGTCAGGGGGCGGATCACCCCTCCACTTT
v_call: TRBV14; d_call: .; j_call: TRBJ1-2; clone_size: once; cdr3_aa: CASSPFPGPYGYTF; cdr3_nt: TGTGCCAGCAGCCCGTTCCCAGGGCCCTATGGCTACACCTTC
v_call: TRBV24-1; d_call: TRBD2; j_call: TRBJ2-5; clone_size: .; cdr3_aa: CATSDSRLAGASETQYF; cdr3_nt: TGTGCCACCAGTGACAGCCGACTAGCGGGAGCGTCGGAGACCCAGTACTTC
v_call: TRBV6-5; d_call: TRBD1; j_call: TRBJ1-4; clone_size: .; cdr3_aa: CASRNRGGGEKLFF; cdr3_nt: TGTGCCAGCAGAAACAGGGGAGGAGGAGAAAAACTGTTTTTT
v_call: TRBV6-5; d_call: .; j_call: TRBJ1-5; clone_size: once; cdr3_aa: CASNPTGSNQPQHF; cdr3_nt: TGTGCCAGCAACCCTACAGGATCCAATCAGCCCCAGCATTTT
v_call: TRBV3-1/TRBV3-2; d_call: TRBD1; j_call: TRBJ2-7; clone_size: .; cdr3_aa: CASSPWDRERNEQYF; cdr3_nt: TGTGCCAGCAGCCCCTGGGACAGGGAGAGGAACGAGCAGTACTTC
v_call: TRBV28; d_call: TRBD1; j_call: TRBJ1-2; clone_size: few; cdr3_aa: CASSEAGTGTNYGYTF; cdr3_nt: TGTGCCAGCAGTGAGGCAGGGACAGGGACGAACTATGGCTACACCTTC
v_call: TRBV2; d_call: .; j_call: TRBJ1-3; clone_size: .; cdr3_aa: CASRASFGGNTIYF; cdr3_nt: TGTGCCAGCAGGGCCAGTTTCGGGGGAAACACCATATATTTT
v_call: TRBV3-1/TRBV3-2; d_call: TRBD2; j_call: TRBJ2-5; clone_size: few; cdr3_aa: CASSPLAGALGSYQETQYF; cdr3_nt: TGTGCCAGCAGCCCCCTAGCGGGGGCCCTTGGATCGTACCAAGAGACCCAGTACTTC
v_call: TRBV28; d_call: .; j_call: TRBJ1-2; clone_size: .; cdr3_aa: CASSLPGEIYGYTF; cdr3_nt: TGTGCCAGCAGTTTACCAGGGGAGATCTATGGCTACACCTTC
v_call: TRBV30; d_call: TRBD2; j_call: TRBJ2-1; clone_size: .; cdr3_aa: CAYYSSGRAREQFF; cdr3_nt: TGTGCCTACTATTCTAGCGGGAGGGCCCGAGAGCAGTTCTTC
v_call: TRBV7-2; d_call: .; j_call: TRBJ1-5; clone_size: .; cdr3_aa: CASSLAGLSNQPQHF; cdr3_nt: TGTGCCAGCAGCTTAGCCGGACTTAGCAATCAGCCCCAGCATTTT
v_call: TRBV29-1; d_call: .; j_call: TRBJ1-1; clone_size: .; cdr3_aa: CSVGSGPEAFF; cdr3_nt: TGCAGCGTTGGTTCAGGGCCGGAAGCTTTCTTT